A selection of T cell receptor beta chains follows, all from one sample in a study of beta chain features in type 1 diabetes. Repertoires were generated with immunoSEQ multiplex PCR, while TCRdb's copy carries only in-frame clones and drops some. The sample lists roughly 240,000 clones; around 68% were seen once. Sequencing was performed on naive CD4+ T cells from blood. Receptors originate from a man under 40 in good health. CDR3s include the opening cysteine and the closing phenylalanine or tryptophan. Fields, in order: clone size, J gene, D gene, V gene, CDR3 DNA, CDR3 protein. A D gene is named only where the DNA matches it firmly. Only some rows state a clone size, as once, few, many or a class for expanded clones.

- TRBJ2-1 - TRBV12-5 TGTGCTAGTGGCAGGCGGGATGAGCAGTTCTTC CASGRRDEQFF
few TRBJ1-2 TRBD1 TRBV13 TGTGCCAGCAGAGACCGGGACAGTTATGGCTACACCTTC CASRDRDSYGYTF
- TRBJ2-3 - TRBV30 TGTGCCTGGATGGTCCGGGGCGGAAGCACAGATACGCAGTATTTT CAWMVRGGSTDTQYF
few TRBJ1-5 - TRBV10-3 TGTGCCATCAGTGAGTCTGTGGCAGGCAGCAATCAGCCCCAGCATTTT CAISESVAGSNQPQHF
- TRBJ2-6 - TRBV18 TGTGCCAGCTCACCTCAGGGCTCTGGGGCCAACGTCCTGACTTTC CASSPQGSGANVLTF
few TRBJ1-2 TRBD1 TRBV2 TGTGCCAGCAGATTGGACAGGGGGCGATCCCCTGGCGGCTACACCTTC CASRLDRGRSPGGYTF
- TRBJ1-1 TRBD1 TRBV4-1 TGCGCCAGCAGCCAAAAAACCGGGACAGGGGGCACTGAAGCTTTCTTT CASSQKTGTGGTEAFF
- TRBJ1-2 - TRBV25-1 TGTGCCAGCAGTCGCCTGGACTATGGCTACACCTTC CASSRLDYGYTF
- TRBJ1-2 TRBD1 TRBV30 TGTGCCTGGAGGACAGGGACGGACTATGGCTACACCTTC CAWRTGTDYGYTF
once TRBJ1-2 - TRBV18 TGTGCCAGCTCACCCCCGGCAGGGCCTTATGGCTACACCTTC CASSPPAGPYGYTF
- TRBJ2-7 - TRBV5-1 TGCGCCAGCAGAGAAACGGCAGCCTACGAGCAGTACTTC CASRETAAYEQYF
few TRBJ2-7 TRBD1 TRBV10-3 TGTGCCATCAGTGAGTACAGGGGGACCTACGAGCAGTACTTC CAISEYRGTYEQYF
few TRBJ2-1 - TRBV29-1 TGCAGCGGGGGGACTTATAGTGAGCAGTTCTTC CSGGTYSEQFF
few TRBJ1-5 - TRBV29-1 TGCAGCGTTCAGATGTGGGGGAATCAGCCCCAGCATTTT CSVQMWGNQPQHF
once TRBJ2-3 - TRBV12-5 TGTGCTAGTGGCTCCCTATTAAATACGCAGTATTTT CASGSLLNTQYF
- TRBJ2-7 TRBD2 TRBV13 TGTGCCAGCAGCTTATTTGGCGGGAGCTACGAGCAGTACTTC CASSLFGGSYEQYF
- TRBJ1-1 TRBD1 TRBV30 TGTGCCTGGAAGACAGGGGGCTACACTGAAGCTTTCTTT CAWKTGGYTEAFF
few TRBJ1-1 - TRBV29-1 TGCAGCGTTGGGGACACTGAAGCTTTCTTT CSVGDTEAFF
- TRBJ2-2 - TRBV28 TGTGCCAGCAGTACGGACGGGGAGCTGTTTTTT CASSTDGELFF
- TRBJ2-7 TRBD1 TRBV5-1 TGCGCCAGCAGCCCAGGGACAGGGCTAATGGAGCAGTACTTC CASSPGTGLMEQYF
- TRBJ2-2 - TRBV20-1 TGCAGTGCTAGGGACACCGGGGAGCTGTTTTTT CSARDTGELFF
once TRBJ2-1 - TRBV29-1 TGCAGCGTTTCCCGGACACGCGCTTACAATGAGCAGTTCTTC CSVSRTRAYNEQFF
- TRBJ1-6 TRBD1 TRBV5-1 TGCGCCAGCAGCCCCCGGACAGGGAGTTCACCCCTCCACTTT CASSPRTGSSPLHF
- TRBJ2-3 - TRBV20-1 TGCAGTGCTAGACGCTATGATACGCAGTATTTT CSARRYDTQYF
- TRBJ2-5 - TRBV30 TGTGCCTGGAGTTCCCAAGAGACCCAGTACTTC CAWSSQETQYF
few TRBJ2-1 TRBD1 TRBV29-1 TGCAGCGTTGACGAGGGACAGGTCTCCTACAATGAGCAGTTCTTC CSVDEGQVSYNEQFF
- TRBJ2-7 - TRBV6-6 TGTGCCAGCAGTTACTCGGCATTTGAGCAGTACTTC CASSYSAFEQYF
- TRBJ2-1 - TRBV5-1 TGCGCCAGCAGCGGAGGGGTCTCCTCCTACAATGAGCAGTTCTTC CASSGGVSSYNEQFF
- TRBJ2-6 - TRBV11-2 TGTGCCAGCAGCTTAGTGGGGGCAGGCCTTTACTCTGGGGCCAACGTCCTGACTTTC CASSLVGAGLYSGANVLTF
- TRBJ2-2 - TRBV5-1 TGCGCCAGCAAAGACCCCTACGGAGGATCTGGGGAGCTGTTTTTT CASKDPYGGSGELFF
- TRBJ2-1 - TRBV20-1 TGCAGTGCTAGTCCCAGTACGAAGTTCTTC CSASPSTKFF
- TRBJ2-5 TRBD2 TRBV4-3 TGCGCCAGCAGTCTACGCGGGAGGGATGAAGAGACCCAGTACTTC CASSLRGRDEETQYF
- TRBJ1-2 - TRBV29-1 TGCAGCGTAGGGGAGTTCGGTGGAAACTATGGCTACACCTTC CSVGEFGGNYGYTF
- TRBJ1-4 TRBD1 TRBV30 TGTGCCTGGGCCGGACAGGGAGGCGAAAAACTGTTTTTT CAWAGQGGEKLFF
- TRBJ2-7 - TRBV9 TGTGCCAGCCTTAAAGTTTGGGGCGAGCAGTACTTC CASLKVWGEQYF
- TRBJ2-3 - TRBV29-1 TGCAGCGTTGGGCAGGTGGGGCACACAGATACGCAGTATTTT CSVGQVGHTDTQYF
- TRBJ2-1 - TRBV5-1 TGCGCCAGCAGCATACTCAGTGGTGGCTCCTACAATGAGCAGTTCTTC CASSILSGGSYNEQFF
- TRBJ2-3 - TRBV25-1 TGTGCCAGCAGTGAAATGCGACCAGATACGCAGTATTTT CASSEMRPDTQYF
- TRBJ1-5 - TRBV9 TGTGCCAGCAGCTATCAGGGCTTAGGCAATCAGCCCCAGCATTTT CASSYQGLGNQPQHF
few TRBJ2-1 - TRBV30 TGTGCCTGGAGTGGTCCTGGAAATGAGCAGTTCTTC CAWSGPGNEQFF
- TRBJ2-5 - TRBV29-1 TGCAGCGTTACCGAGACAGGAAGGTTTGAGACCCAGTACTTC CSVTETGRFETQYF
- TRBJ2-3 - TRBV30 TGTGCCTGGAGTGGGAGCGTGTACGGTACGCAGTATTTT CAWSGSVYGTQYF
- TRBJ2-5 - TRBV27 TGTGCCTCCCGGGGGGCCGGGGAGACCCAGTACTTC CASRGAGETQYF
- TRBJ2-3 - TRBV14 TGTGCCAGCAGCCAAGATCTCGGAGATACGCAGTATTTT CASSQDLGDTQYF
- TRBJ2-3 - TRBV5-1 TGCGCCAGCAGCTTGGATCAGGGCACAGATACGCAGTATTTT CASSLDQGTDTQYF
- TRBJ2-7 - TRBV9 TGTGCCAGCAGCGTATCAGACAGCCCCTTAAGGCAGTACTTC CASSVSDSPLRQYF
- TRBJ2-3 - TRBV6-5 TGTGCCAGCACCCGACAGGGACTAGGGGATACGCAGTATTTT CASTRQGLGDTQYF
few TRBJ2-2 - TRBV30 TGTGTTACGAACACCGGGGAGCTGTTTTTT CVTNTGELFF
few TRBJ1-5 - TRBV30 TGTGCCTGGAGTTTTGACAGCAATCAGCCCCAGCATTTT CAWSFDSNQPQHF
- TRBJ2-3 - TRBV7-9 TGTGCCCTCGGAGGGCCTTGGGACACAGATACGCAGTATTTT CALGGPWDTDTQYF
- TRBJ2-5 - TRBV9 TGTGCCAGCAGCGCAGCAGAACCGCAAGAGACCCAGTACTTC CASSAAEPQETQYF
- TRBJ2-7 - TRBV7-2 TGTGCCAGCAGCTCTGGGAGCACCTCTATCTACGAGCAGTACTTC CASSSGSTSIYEQYF
- TRBJ1-1 - TRBV9 TGTGCCAGCAGCCTCCACGGGGTTGAAGCTTTCTTT CASSLHGVEAFF
- TRBJ2-7 - TRBV30 TGTGCCTGGAGTGTTGGCCGCGAGCAGTACTTC CAWSVGREQYF
- TRBJ1-1 TRBD1 TRBV30 TGTGCCCGGGACAGGGGGAGGAACACTGAAGCTTTCTTT CARDRGRNTEAFF